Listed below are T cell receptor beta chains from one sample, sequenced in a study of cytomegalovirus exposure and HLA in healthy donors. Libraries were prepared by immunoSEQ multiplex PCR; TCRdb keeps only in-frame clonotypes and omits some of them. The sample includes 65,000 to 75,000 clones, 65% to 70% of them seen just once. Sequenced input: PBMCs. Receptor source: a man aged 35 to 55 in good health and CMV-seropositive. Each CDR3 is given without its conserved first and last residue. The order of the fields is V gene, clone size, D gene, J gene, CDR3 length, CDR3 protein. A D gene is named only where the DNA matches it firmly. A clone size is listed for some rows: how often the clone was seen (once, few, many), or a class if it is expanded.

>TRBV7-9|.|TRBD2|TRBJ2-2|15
ASSPTRRERGTGELF
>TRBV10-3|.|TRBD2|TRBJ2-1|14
AISGASGRSGNEQF
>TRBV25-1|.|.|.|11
ASSEGASYEQY
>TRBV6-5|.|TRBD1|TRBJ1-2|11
ASSQTGAYGYT
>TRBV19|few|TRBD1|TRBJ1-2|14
ASSIRRGGGTYGYT
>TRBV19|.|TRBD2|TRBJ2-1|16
ASRGGLAGLSSYNEQF
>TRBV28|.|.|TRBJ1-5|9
ASYSNQPQH
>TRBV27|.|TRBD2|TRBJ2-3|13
ASSLSSGRVDTQY
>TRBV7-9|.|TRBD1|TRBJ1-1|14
ASSPGQVRMNTEAF
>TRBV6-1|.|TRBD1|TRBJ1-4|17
ASSEKGGDRGTTNEKLF
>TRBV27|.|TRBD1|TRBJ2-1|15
ASSIGQGSVFYNEQF
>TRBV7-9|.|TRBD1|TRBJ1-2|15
ASSLGVRLDRHYGYT
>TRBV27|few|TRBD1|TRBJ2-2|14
ASSLKGQGGAGELF
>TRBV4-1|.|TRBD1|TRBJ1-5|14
ASSQDDQGVLQPQH
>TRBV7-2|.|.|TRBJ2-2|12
ASSLDGYTGELF
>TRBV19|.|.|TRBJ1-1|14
ASSILNSLVNTEAF
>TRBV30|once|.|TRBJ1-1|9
AWRGEGLAF
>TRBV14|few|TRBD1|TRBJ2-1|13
ASTDRGFPFNEQF
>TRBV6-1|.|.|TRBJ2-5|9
ASSPQETQY
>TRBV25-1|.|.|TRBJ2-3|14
ASSYEAGLGPDTQY
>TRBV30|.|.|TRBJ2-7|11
AWSAVPSYEQY
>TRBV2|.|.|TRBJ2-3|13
ASSGAGARIGTQY
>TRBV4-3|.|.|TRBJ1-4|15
ASSQGLKTATNEKLF
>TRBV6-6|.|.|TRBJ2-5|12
ASSPLGGGETQY
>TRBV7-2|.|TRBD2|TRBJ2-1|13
ASRSGLLSYNEQF
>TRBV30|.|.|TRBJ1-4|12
AWSMRKKNEKLF
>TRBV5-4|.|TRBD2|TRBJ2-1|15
ASSLTSGGSSYNEQF
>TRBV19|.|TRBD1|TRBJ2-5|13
ASSPPGTGIETQY
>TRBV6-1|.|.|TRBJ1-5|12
ASRQTISNQPQH
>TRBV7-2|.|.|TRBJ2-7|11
ASSFRGFGEQY
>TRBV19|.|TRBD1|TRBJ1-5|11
ASISGGNQPQH
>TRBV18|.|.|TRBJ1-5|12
ASSPVRSGQGQH
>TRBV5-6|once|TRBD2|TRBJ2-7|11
ASTVAGTYEQY
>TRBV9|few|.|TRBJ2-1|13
ASSVGIGSYNEQF
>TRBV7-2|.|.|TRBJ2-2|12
ASSLSRTAGELF
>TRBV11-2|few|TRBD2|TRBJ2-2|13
ASSLAVAGTGELF
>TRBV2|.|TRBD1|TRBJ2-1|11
ASSADRESEQF
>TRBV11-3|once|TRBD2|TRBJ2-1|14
ASSPTSGSLVGEQF
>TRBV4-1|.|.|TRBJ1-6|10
ASGTIFSPLH
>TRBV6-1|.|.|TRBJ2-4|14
ASSEVAGRAKNIQY
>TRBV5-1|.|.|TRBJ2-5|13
ASSSSAGPGETQY
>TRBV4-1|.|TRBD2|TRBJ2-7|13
ASSQVASGEYEQY
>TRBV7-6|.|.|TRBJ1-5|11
ASSLTGNQPQH
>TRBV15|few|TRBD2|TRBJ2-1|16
ATSRTGTSGSSYNEQF
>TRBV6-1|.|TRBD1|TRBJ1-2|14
ASSVLRTGGNYGYT
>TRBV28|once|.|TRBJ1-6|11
ASWGDQNSPLH
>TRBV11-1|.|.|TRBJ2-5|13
ASSLAATIKETQY
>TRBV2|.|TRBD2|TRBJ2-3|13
AARVASGRLDTQY
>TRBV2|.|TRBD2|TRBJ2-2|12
ASTWTRDTGELF
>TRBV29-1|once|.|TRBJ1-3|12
SVGGEGVGNTIY
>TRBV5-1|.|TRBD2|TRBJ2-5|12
ASSSSLAGKTQY